A single T cell receptor (beta chain) is shown here with its context. This specimen belongs to a study of shared clonotypes between healthy human individuals. Sequencing was performed with immunoSEQ multiplex PCR; in TCRdb, only in-frame clones are kept and a portion is missing. The data contain approximately 2.5 million clones, roughly 93% of them seen just once; the ten biggest clones take up 0.36%. Trimming pared 1 base from V and 7 bases from J, leaving 14 bases between. CDR3 length equals 14 residues. CDR1 and CDR2 from the germline V gene are LNHNV and YYDKDF (reference sequence). This chain connects TRBV15 to TRBJ2-7, with D possibly being TRBD1 or TRBD2 (5 bases each). This receptor was obtained from a man in his late teens or twenties in good health. Some clones in this sample may be carry-over from other donors' samples. The sample consisted of naive CD4+ T cells from PBMCs. Subset defined: CD45RA+ positively selected. The CDR3 here is CATSRVYGTEEQYF. In DNA form, the CDR3 reads TGTGCCACCAGCAGAGTTTACGGGACGGAAGAGCAGTACTTC.